These 18 T cell receptor beta chains were all obtained from the same sample, sequenced in a study of cytomegalovirus exposure and HLA in healthy donors. Sequenced by immunoSEQ multiplex PCR; TCRdb stores in-frame clones only, minus some. Among about 78,000 clones, 95% to 97% were seen once, and the ten largest hold roughly 1.6%. The specimen sequenced was PBMCs. Receptors originate from a young man in good health and CMV-seropositive.

V usage is TRBV5-5 and J usage is TRBJ2-5; 12 bases are a match to TRBD2. This CDR3 spans 16 amino acids. Germline assignment: CDR1 SGHKS and CDR2 YYEKEE (reference sequence). V was pared by 4 bases and J by 5 bases, with 9 bases of the junction left unmatched. The DNA for the CDR3 is TGTGCCAGCAGCAGGACTAGCGGGACTCTGTTGGAGACCCAGTACTTC. Protein: CASSRTSGTLLETQYF.

V gene TRBV27 combines with J gene TRBJ1-1; possible D gene TRBD1, 6 bases. Trimming removed 7 bases at V and 1 base at J, with 13 bases between. The CDR3 has 14 residues. CDR1 and CDR2 (germline): MNHEY, SMNVEV (reference sequence). The CDR3 nucleotides read TGTGCCAGCACCCGGGACATGGGGAACACTGAAGCTTTCTTT. Translating gives CASTRDMGNTEAFF.

V is TRBV10-3 and J is TRBJ2-7, with D possibly being TRBD1 (6 bases). V was clipped by 7 bases and J by 4 bases, with 17 bases between them. This CDR3 is 14 amino acids long. CDR1 is ENHRY, CDR2 SYGVKD, per germline. DNA of the CDR3: TGTGCCATCACCGATACAGGGAAGTTTTACGAGCAGTACTTC. Translated: CAITDTGKFYEQYF.

V and J are TRBV27 and TRBJ2-1, with D possibly matching TRBD1 (6 bases). The ends were cut back, 6 bases at V and 2 bases at J, with 14 bases in the middle. Germline V CDR1 and CDR2: MNHEY, SMNVEV (reference sequence). The CDR3 totals 15 residues. CDR3 DNA sequence: TGTGCCAGCAGCCCAGGGGCAACGGCCTACAATGAGCAGTTCTTC. Its translation: CASSPGATAYNEQFF.

This chain joins TRBV7-9 and TRBJ2-7; a weak D match, TRBD2 (6 bases). With 3 bases removed from V and 1 base from J, the gap between germline ends came to 10 bases. This CDR3 has 14 residues. Germline loops: CDR1 SEHNR, CDR2 FQNEAQ (reference sequence). This CDR3 reads CASSFSGTSYEQYF. The DNA of the CDR3 is TGTGCCAGCAGCTTCTCCGGGACTTCCTACGAGCAGTACTTC. Together with reference TRBV7-9 and TRBJ2-7, the CDR3 gives the full variable domain: DTGVSQNPRHKITKRGQNVTFRCDPISEHNRLYWYRQTLGQGPEFLTYFQNEAQLEKSRLLSDRFSAERPKGSFSTLEIQRTEQGDSAMYLCASSFSGTSYEQYFGPGTRLTVT.

The chain joins TRBV6-6 to TRBJ1-2, with D maybe TRBD1 (5 bases). This CDR3 comprises 14 residues. CDR1 is MNHNY, CDR2 SVGAGI, per germline (reference sequence). Between the trimmed V and J ends, which lost 7 bases and 6 bases, there was a span of 18 bases. As DNA, the CDR3 is TGTGCCAGCACTCTACTCGACAGAAGCCATGGCTACACCTTC. This sequence encodes CASTLLDRSHGYTF.

The J gene is TRBJ2-1, the V gene TRBV28, with 8 bases fitting TRBD2. The CDR3 consists of 15 residues. Germline CDR1 and CDR2: MDHEN and SYDVKM. V lost 8 bases, J lost 0 bases, and 6 bases stayed unmatched. CDR3 DNA sequence: TGTGCCAGCCAGGCGGGAGGCTCCTCCTACAATGAGCAGTTCTTC. Residues: CASQAGGSSYNEQFF.

This clone was seen just once. The V gene is TRBV10-1, the J gene TRBJ2-1; possibly TRBD1 for D (5 bases). Trimming removed 6 bases from V and 4 bases from J, with 10 bases in between. The CDR3 covers 13 residues. The germline gives CDR1 WNHNN, CDR2 SYGVQD (reference sequence). DNA for the CDR3: TGCGCCAGCAGCGCGGACATTTACAATGAGCAGTTCTTC. Translating gives CASSADIYNEQFF.

The chain is built from TRBV30 and TRBJ2-5; 14 positions match TRBD2. The V gene's germline CDR1 is GTSNPN and CDR2 SVGIG (reference sequence). The CDR3 extends over 16 amino acids. J gave up 5 bases and V 3 bases, and 8 bases lay outside the gene matches. DNA of the CDR3: TGTGCCTGGAGGGGACTAGCGGGAGCCCCGCGGGAGACCCAGTACTTC. This gives the protein CAWRGLAGAPRETQYF.

The chain employs TRBV5-1 and TRBJ2-3, with a possible D match to TRBD2 (6 bases). The length of the CDR3 is 15 residues. With 3 bases removed from V and 1 base from J, the gap between germline ends came to 12 bases. Germline CDR1 reads SGHRS; CDR2 reads YFSETQ. Here the CDR3 reads CASSSASAGTDTQYF. In DNA form, the CDR3 reads TGCGCCAGCAGCTCGGCTAGCGCCGGCACAGATACGCAGTATTTT. Using reference TRBV5-1 and TRBJ2-3 for the parts outside the CDR3, the full variable domain is KAGVTQTPRYLIKTRGQQVTLSCSPISGHRSVSWYQQTPGQGLQFLFEYFSETQRNKGNFPGRFSGRQFSNSRSEMNVSTLELGDSALYLCASSSASAGTDTQYFGPGTRLTVL.

The CDR3 DNA reads TGCGCCAGCAGCCCGGCATGGCAGGGCGCCTATAATTCACCCCTCCACTTT. This sequence encodes CASSPAWQGAYNSPLHF. The V call is TRBV5-1, the J call TRBJ1-6, with D tentatively TRBD1 (5 bases). Deletions cut 4 bases from V and 2 bases from J, with 16 bases between. Germline V CDR1 and CDR2: SGHRS, YFSETQ. CDR3 length: 17 residues.

The chain couples TRBV4-2 to TRBJ2-7, with 10 bases lining up with TRBD2. CDR3 length equals 16 residues. Per germline, CDR1 LGHNA and CDR2 YNFKEQ. The junction had 12 bases not matched to a gene; V was cut back by 3 bases and J by 7 bases. CDR3 in amino acids: CASSHPLAGEVGEQYF. DNA of the CDR3: TGTGCCAGCAGCCATCCTCTAGCGGGAGAGGTGGGTGAGCAGTACTTC.

J is TRBJ1-5 and V is TRBV6-5, with 9 bases that match TRBD1. V lost 6 bases and J lost 7; bases outside the gene matches: 7. CDR3 size: 14 residues. CDR1 and CDR2 from the germline V gene are MNHEY and SVGAGI. The CDR3 nucleotides read TGTGCCAGCAGCCCGGGACAGGGCCGCCAGCCCCAGCATTTT. Its translation is CASSPGQGRQPQHF.

The chain couples TRBV5-1 to TRBJ2-1; 11 bases map to TRBD1. Per the germline V gene, CDR1 is SGHRS and CDR2 is YFSETQ. The CDR3 length is 14 residues. V was pared by 3 bases and J by 8 bases, with 4 bases of the junction left unmatched. The CDR3 is CASSWTGGVDEQFF. For the CDR3, the DNA is TGCGCCAGCAGCTGGACAGGGGGCGTGGATGAGCAGTTCTTC.

Written as DNA, the CDR3 is TGTGCCAGCAGTGGACAGGGGGGCAATCAGCCCCAGCATTTT. Amino acid sequence: CASSGQGGNQPQHF. The chain recombines TRBV2 with TRBJ1-5; 9 bases are a match to TRBD1. V shed 4 bases and J 2 bases; nucleotides not matched to a gene: 0. This CDR3 contains 14 residues. Per germline, CDR1 SNHLY and CDR2 FYNNEI.

The V and J genes are TRBV6-1 and TRBJ2-1; 11 positions match TRBD2. The germline gives CDR1 MNHNS, CDR2 SASEGT. V gave up 4 bases and J gave up 4 bases; unmatched junction bases: 9. The CDR3 has 17 amino acids. The CDR3 DNA is TGTGCCAGCAGTGTATCTAGCGGGAGGTCCGTTTACAATGAGCAGTTCTTC. Residues: CASSVSSGRSVYNEQFF.

J is TRBJ1-2 and V is TRBV6-4, with D unclear. V was clipped by 4 bases and J by 2 bases, with 8 bases between them. CDR3 length equals 13 residues. CDR1 and CDR2 (germline): MRHNA, SNTAGT. CDR3 residues: CASSVNANYGYTF. CDR3 DNA sequence: TGTGCCAGCAGTGTAAACGCGAACTATGGCTACACCTTC.

The J gene is TRBJ2-7, the V gene TRBV5-1, with 11 nucleotides matching TRBD1. The CDR3 length is 14 residues. V lost 2 bases to trimming and J lost 4 bases; unmatched junction nucleotides: 2. CDR1 is SGHRS and CDR2 is YFSETQ in the germline V gene. CDR3: CASSFRDRGYEQYF. CDR3 bases: TGCGCCAGCAGCTTTCGGGACAGGGGGTACGAGCAGTACTTC.